This is a list of T cell receptor beta chains from one sample in a study of blood T cell repertoires in COVID-19. Sequenced by immunoSEQ multiplex PCR; TCRdb stores in-frame clones only, minus some. The sample consists of under 200,000 clones, around 88% of them appearing once. Sequences were obtained from PBMCs or T cells enriched from blood (not recorded which). These receptors were taken from a man aged 35-49 years with acute COVID-19. CDR3s include the opening cysteine and the closing phenylalanine or tryptophan. The order of the fields is D gene, clone size, J gene, V gene, CDR3 length, CDR3 DNA, CDR3 protein. A D gene is named only where the DNA matches it firmly. Some rows have no size entry. The others give once, few or many, or a class for an expanded clone.

>TRBD1|NA|TRBJ2-1|TRBV27|17
TGTGCCAGCAGGACACCCTCCGGGACAGGACGCTACAATGAGCAGTTCTTC
CASRTPSGTGRYNEQFF
>NA|once|TRBJ2-7|TRBV27|14
TGTGCCAGCAGTTTAAGACTAGGTCCCTACGAGCAGTACTTC
CASSLRLGPYEQYF
>TRBD1|NA|TRBJ1-2|TRBV6-1|15
TGTGCCAGCAGTGAGGACAGGAACCAAAACTATGGCTACACCTTC
CASSEDRNQNYGYTF
>NA|NA|TRBJ1-1|TRBV11-2|17
TGTGCCAGCAGCTTAAATATAGGGTGGGGAGCGAACACTGAAGCTTTCTTT
CASSLNIGWGANTEAFF
>NA|NA|TRBJ1-1|TRBV11-1|14
TGTGCCAGCAGCTTAGGCAGGGGTGGCACTGAAGCTTTCTTT
CASSLGRGGTEAFF
>NA|NA|TRBJ2-1|TRBV2|13
TGTGCCAGCAACACTAGATCTCTCCATGAGCAGTTCTTC
CASNTRSLHEQFF
>NA|NA|TRBJ1-3|TRBV6-5|14
TGTGCCAGCAGCAGCACAGGCTCTGGAAACACCATATATTTT
CASSSTGSGNTIYF
>NA|NA|TRBJ1-2|TRBV29-1|13
TGCAGCGTTGAAGTGACAGACGATTATGGCTACACCTTC
CSVEVTDDYGYTF
>NA|NA|TRBJ2-3|TRBV5-1|13
TGCGCCAGCAGCCTTACACCCACAGATACGCAGTATTTT
CASSLTPTDTQYF
>NA|NA|TRBJ2-1|TRBV5-4|15
TGTGCCAGCACCCTTACTAGTGGGAGGAACAATGAGCAGTTCTTC
CASTLTSGRNNEQFF
>NA|NA|TRBJ1-1|TRBV19|12
TGTGCCAGTAGTTCGAGGGGGAGACGGGCTTTCTTT
CASSSRGRRAFF
>NA|NA|TRBJ1-5|TRBV10-3|14
TGTGCCATCTCGGGAGACGGGGGGCAACAGCCCCAGCATTTT
CAISGDGGQQPQHF
>NA|NA|TRBJ1-5|TRBV18|13
TGTGCCAGCTCTAATGAGGTTTATCAGCCCCAGCATTTT
CASSNEVYQPQHF
>NA|NA|TRBJ2-2|TRBV27|15
TGTGCCAGCAGTTTTGGGACTCTGAACACCGGGGAGCTGTTTTTT
CASSFGTLNTGELFF
>TRBD1|NA|TRBJ2-5|TRBV10-3|16
TGTGCCATCAAGAGTGGGGGACAGGCGGTTCAAGAGACCCAGTACTTC
CAIKSGGQAVQETQYF
>TRBD1|NA|TRBJ1-2|TRBV6-4|17
TGTGCCAGCAGTGACTCGAATCTAGGGACAGGGAAGGAAGGCTACACCTTC
CASSDSNLGTGKEGYTF
>NA|once|TRBJ2-1|TRBV28|15
TGTGCCAGCACCAGGGGGGCCAACTCCTACAATGAGCAGTTCTTC
CASTRGANSYNEQFF
>NA|NA|TRBJ2-3|TRBV19|17
TGTGCCAGTAGTACCTCTTACAGGTCTGTTCGCACAGATACGCAGTATTTT
CASSTSYRSVRTDTQYF
>NA|NA|TRBJ1-5|TRBV28|15
TGTGCCAGCAGTTATTGGGGGGATAGCAATCAGCCCCAGCATTTT
CASSYWGDSNQPQHF
>NA|NA|TRBJ1-1|TRBV11-2|12
TGTGCCAGCAGCGATAGGACTGTTGAAGCTTTCTTT
CASSDRTVEAFF
>NA|NA|TRBJ1-3|TRBV19|14
TGTGCCAGTAAGGGGGGGGCGCGTGGAAACACCATATATTTT
CASKGGARGNTIYF
>NA|NA|TRBJ1-5|TRBV18|13
TGTGCCAGCTCACCTGGTTTGGCTCAGCCCCAGCATTTT
CASSPGLAQPQHF
>TRBD1|NA|TRBJ1-5|TRBV28|15
TGTGCCAGCAGTTTATACCGACAGGGGTATCAGCCCCAGCATTTT
CASSLYRQGYQPQHF
>TRBD1|NA|TRBJ2-2|TRBV6-5|15
TGTGCCAGCAGTTTAAGGACAGGGGGTACCGGGGAGCTGTTTTTT
CASSLRTGGTGELFF
>TRBD1|NA|TRBJ2-6|TRBV4-2|18
TGTGCCAGCAGACGAACCCTGACAGGGAACTCTGGGGCCAACGTCCTGACTTTC
CASRRTLTGNSGANVLTF
>NA|NA|TRBJ1-1|TRBV7-2|15
TGTGCCAGCAGCCCCCTGGGAGGGTTGTACACTGAAGCTTTCTTT
CASSPLGGLYTEAFF
>TRBD1|NA|TRBJ2-1|TRBV9|14
TGTGCCAGCAGCGGAGGACAGGGGGATGGCGAGCAGTTCTTC
CASSGGQGDGEQFF
>NA|NA|TRBJ1-4|TRBV30|13
TGTGCCTGGAGTGAAGACAGCCGGGAAAAACTGTTTTTT
CAWSEDSREKLFF
>NA|few|TRBJ2-7|TRBV11-2|13
TGTGCCAGCAGCCCAATAGTCGCCTACGAGCAGTACTTC
CASSPIVAYEQYF
>NA|NA|TRBJ2-7|TRBV27|14
TGTGCCAGCAGAGGCGGGACCAGCTCCTACGAGCAGTACTTC
CASRGGTSSYEQYF
>NA|NA|TRBJ1-1|TRBV6-2/TRBV6-3|16
TGTGCCAGCAGTAACCGGCAGGGGCCGGTAAGGACTGAAGCTTTCTTT
CASSNRQGPVRTEAFF
>TRBD2|NA|TRBJ2-2|TRBV6-5|16
TGTGCCAGCAGTTATCCACTTAGCGGGTCCACCGGGGAGCTGTTTTTT
CASSYPLSGSTGELFF
>NA|NA|TRBJ1-2|TRBV5-8|16
TGTGCCAGCAGCCTGCCGCGACAGACCTCAAACTATGGCTACACCTTC
CASSLPRQTSNYGYTF
>NA|NA|TRBJ2-5|TRBV5-1|12
TGCGCCAGCACAGGGAACTTGGAGACCCAGTACTTC
CASTGNLETQYF
>NA|few|TRBJ1-4|TRBV30|11
TGTGCCTGGAGTGTACGGGGAAAACTGTTTTTT
CAWSVRGKLFF
>TRBD1|few|TRBJ1-5|TRBV7-9|14
TGTGCCAGCTCCGGACAGGGGGATCTTCAGCCCCAGCATTTT
CASSGQGDLQPQHF
>NA|once|TRBJ1-4|TRBV7-9|15
TGTGCCAGCAGCCTAATAAACAGCGAAGGGGCAAAACTGTTTTTT
CASSLINSEGAKLFF
>TRBD2|NA|TRBJ2-2|TRBV7-2|17
TGTGCCAGCAGCCACCCTAGCGGGAGAGTTTACACCGGGGAGCTGTTTTTT
CASSHPSGRVYTGELFF
>NA|once|TRBJ2-7|TRBV9|14
TGTGCCAGCAGCGTCTCAGGGATCGGATACGAGCAGTACTTC
CASSVSGIGYEQYF
>NA|few|TRBJ2-3|TRBV18|16
TGTGCCAGCTCACCACCGGTGGTTGGGGAGTTAGATACGCAGTATTTT
CASSPPVVGELDTQYF
>TRBD1|NA|TRBJ1-5|TRBV2|14
TGTGCCAGCAGTGCCCAGACAGGGGGACAGCCCCAGCATTTT
CASSAQTGGQPQHF
>TRBD1|NA|TRBJ2-7|TRBV27|14
TGTGCCAGCAGGAGATCACAGGGGGGAGACGAGCAGTACTTC
CASRRSQGGDEQYF
>NA|NA|TRBJ2-7|TRBV4-1|15
TGCGCCAGCAGTCTCGTACAGGGAGCGGAGTACGAGCAGTACTTC
CASSLVQGAEYEQYF
>NA|once|TRBJ1-1|TRBV19|16
TGTGCCAGTAGTACCTCAGGGTTAGGAGTGAACACTGAAGCTTTCTTT
CASSTSGLGVNTEAFF
>NA|NA|TRBJ2-2|TRBV24-1|16
TGTGCCACCAGTGCCCCTGGGAGAGGGAACACCGGGGAGCTGTTTTTT
CATSAPGRGNTGELFF
>TRBD1|NA|TRBJ2-1|TRBV5-4|15
TGTGCCAGCAGCTTTATGGGACAGGGGGCGAATGAGCAGTTCTTC
CASSFMGQGANEQFF
>NA|few|TRBJ1-4|TRBV5-8|16
TGTGCCAGCAGCTTGGTTGGGGGCCGCACTAATGAAAAACTGTTTTTT
CASSLVGGRTNEKLFF
>TRBD1|once|TRBJ2-7|TRBV6-5|15
TGTGCCACCACTCCGACAGGGCGGTCCCCCTACGAGCAGTACTTC
CATTPTGRSPYEQYF
>NA|NA|TRBJ2-7|TRBV19|13
TGTGCCAGTAGTGTGGGGCCTATCTGGGAGCAGTACTTC
CASSVGPIWEQYF
>NA|NA|TRBJ1-5|TRBV7-8|14
TGTGCCAGCAGCGGGGGGGTAGGCAATCAGCCCCAGCATTTT
CASSGGVGNQPQHF
>NA|NA|TRBJ2-2|TRBV11-2|15
TGTGCCAGCAGCTTAACTGGGGCTATCACCGGGGAGCTGTTTTTT
CASSLTGAITGELFF
>TRBD2|once|TRBJ2-1|TRBV28|12
TGTGCCAGCAGGGGACTAGGTAATGAGCAGTTCTTC
CASRGLGNEQFF
>TRBD2|NA|TRBJ2-7|TRBV7-2|16
TGTGCCAGCAGCTTAGCACGGACTAGCGGAAGCTACGAGCAGTACTTC
CASSLARTSGSYEQYF
>NA|NA|TRBJ2-7|TRBV30|12
TGTGCCTGGGGGGACAACTCCTACGAGCAGTACTTC
CAWGDNSYEQYF
>NA|NA|TRBJ2-6|TRBV28|14
TGTGCCAGCAGCTTTAACTCTGGGGCCAACGTCCTGACTTTC
CASSFNSGANVLTF
>TRBD2|once|TRBJ2-7|TRBV5-4|15
TGTGCCAGCAGCTTGGGGTCTAGCGGGAGTAGGGAGCAGTACTTC
CASSLGSSGSREQYF
>TRBD1|NA|TRBJ2-7|TRBV13|15
TGTGCCAGCAGCTTCCAGGACAGGGATCTGCGCGAGCAGTACTTC
CASSFQDRDLREQYF
>NA|NA|TRBJ1-2|TRBV3-1/TRBV3-2|13
TGTGCCAGCAGCCCCCACGGGGACTATGGCTACACCTTC
CASSPHGDYGYTF
>NA|NA|TRBJ1-1|TRBV2|13
TGTGCCAGCAGTCCCCCCACCGGGAGTGAAGCTTTCTTT
CASSPPTGSEAFF